Listed here are 2 T cell receptor beta chains from one sample, sequenced in a study of cytomegalovirus exposure and HLA in healthy donors. PCR used 60 Vbeta primers and 13 Jbeta primers. Produced via immunoSEQ multiplex PCR; TCRdb's table is partial and in-frame only. The sample carries about 100,000 clones, around 73% recorded once. The specimen was PBMCs. These receptors were collected from a woman in her sixties in good health and CMV-seronegative.

Concerning this clone itself: Other DNA sequences in the sample encode the same CDR3. The V call is TRBV5-1, the J call TRBJ1-2; TRBD1 aligns across 10 bases. The CDR3 runs to 14 residues. With V trimmed by 0 bases and J by 4 bases, 0 bases remained unmatched. Germline CDR1 reads SGHRS; CDR2 reads YFSETQ. In DNA, the CDR3 is TGCGCCAGCAGCTTGGGGACAGGGGGCTATGGCTACACCTTC. Amino acids: CASSLGTGGYGYTF.

The V and J genes are TRBV14 and TRBJ2-3; D not resolved. The CDR3 spans 14 residues. V was cut by 1 base and J by 0 bases, with 5 bases left in between. Germline assignment: CDR1 SGHDN and CDR2 FVKESK. The DNA of the CDR3 is TGTGCCAGCAGCCAAGTGGGCAGCACAGATACGCAGTATTTT. Its protein is CASSQVGSTDTQYF.